This T cell receptor (beta chain) was captured by sequencing in a study of blood T cell repertoires in COVID-19. Study summary: The samples span acute and convalescent COVID-19 from the United States, Italy and Spain. Nucleic acid was either cDNA or gDNA, and it came from T cells, B-cell-depleted T cells, or PBMCs.

In the original analysis: Estimated nucleated cell counts came from reference gene primer amplification. Sequenced by immunoSEQ multiplex PCR; TCRdb stores in-frame clones only, minus some. The V and J calls and the clone size are those of that table, but D and trimming were determined from the DNA. The data hold around 150,000 clones, with 70% to 85% observed a single time. Trimming removed 3 bases at V and 7 bases at J, with 15 bases between. Looked up from germline, CDR1 is SGHAT and CDR2 is FQNNGV. CDR3 length: 14 amino acids. V gene TRBV11-2 combines with J gene TRBJ2-5, with D maybe TRBD2 (7 bases). Sequencing was performed on peripheral blood. The origin of this receptor is a man in his sixties who had recovered from COVID-19. This chain's CDR3 is CASSLGPGEGTQYF. CDR3 DNA: TGTGCCAGCAGCTTGGGTCCAGGGGAGGGGACCCAGTACTTC.